One and the same sample provided the 24 T cell receptor beta chains below, sequenced in a study of blood T cell repertoires in COVID-19 (dated by TCRdb to the early 2020s). Receptor libraries were prepared by the immunoSEQ multiplex PCR assay. In TCRdb, the immuneACCESS table is reduced to in-frame sequences with V and J assigned. These tables do not hold every clone; where another copy was compared, an unresolved V gene accounts for under half, and the others remain unexplained. The sample data list 440,000 or so clones, and 75% to 90% of these were observed just once. Together, the top ten hold less than 2% of the sample. Sequencing used peripheral blood. These receptors all come from a woman aged 40 to 50 with COVID-19, enrolled during active disease.

The chain's CDR3 is CASSLETGRNQPQHF. CDR3 nucleotides: TGCGCCAGCAGCTTGGAGACAGGGAGAAATCAGCCCCAGCATTTT. The rearrangement links TRBV5-1 to TRBJ1-5, with 7 bases lining up with TRBD1. CDR3 length: 15 residues. The germline V gene has CDR1 SGHRS and CDR2 YFSETQ. V was pared by 0 bases and J by 4 bases, with 4 bases of the junction left unmatched.

The chain couples TRBV6-5 to TRBJ2-3; D not resolved. Germline CDR1 and CDR2: MNHEY and SVGAGI. The CDR3 runs 11 residues. V was trimmed by 10 bases and J by 8 bases, leaving 13 bases between them. The DNA of the CDR3 is TGTGCCACCCTGGGCGTGGGTACGCAGTATTTT. Translating it yields CATLGVGTQYF.

This chain uses TRBV7-2 with TRBJ1-6; the match to TRBD1 covers 8 bases. V was pared by 0 bases and J by 9 bases, with 4 bases of the junction left unmatched. Looked up from germline, CDR1 is SGHTA and CDR2 is FQGNSA. CDR3 length: 15 amino acids. Written as DNA, the CDR3 is TGTGCCAGCAGCTTAGCGACAGGGGATGGTTCACCCCTCCACTTT. The encoded protein is CASSLATGDGSPLHF.

The chain couples TRBV2 to TRBJ1-4; 11 nucleotides align to TRBD1. Germline values: CDR1 SNHLY, CDR2 FYNNEI. There are 16 residues in the CDR3. J lost 7 bases, V lost 4 bases, and 8 bases had no gene match. The CDR3 nucleotides are TGTGCCAGCAGTGCAAACTTGGGGACAGGGGGTGAAAAACTGTTTTTT. Translated, it gives CASSANLGTGGEKLFF.

V gene TRBV7-3 combines with J gene TRBJ2-3, with 8 nucleotides matching TRBD2. The CDR3 length is 15 residues. Germline CDR1 is SGHTA and CDR2 is FQGTGA. Trimming took 3 bases from V and 3 from J; bases not matched to a gene: 5. The CDR3 DNA sequence: TGTGCCAGCAGCTTGTTCGGGGGGGCTACAGATACGCAGTATTTT. Residues: CASSLFGGATDTQYF.

The chain is built from TRBV24-1 and TRBJ2-7; 10 bases are shared with TRBD1. The V segment lost 7 bases and the J segment 3 bases; nucleotides outside the gene matches: 5. Germline-derived CDR1 and CDR2 are KGHDR and SFDVKD. The CDR3 spans 14 residues. The CDR3 loop is CATSPGQGLYEQYF. CDR3 bases: TGTGCCACCAGCCCGGGACAGGGGCTCTACGAGCAGTACTTC.

The chain recombines TRBV6-6 with TRBJ2-7, with TRBD2 identical over 8 bases. J was trimmed by 0 bases and V by 6 bases; bases with no gene match: 7. The V gene's germline CDR1 is MNHNY and CDR2 SVGAGI (reference sequence). CDR3 length: 15 residues. Here the CDR3 reads CASSKGLAGSYEQYF. The CDR3 DNA sequence: TGTGCCAGCAGCAAAGGGCTAGCGGGCTCCTACGAGCAGTACTTC.

The CDR3 sequence is CASSRRELPGLDTQYF. As DNA, the CDR3 is TGTGCCAGCAGCCGAAGGGAGCTCCCTGGGTTAGATACGCAGTATTTT. This chain joins TRBV27 and TRBJ2-3; possible D gene TRBD2, 5 bases. Trimming stripped 6 bases from V and 5 bases from J, with 21 bases between. CDR1 is MNHEY, CDR2 SMNVEV, per germline (reference sequence). CDR3 length equals 16 residues.

The gene calls are TRBV6-1 and TRBJ2-5, with TRBD1 matching over 8 bases. Germline V lookup: CDR1 MNHNS, CDR2 SASEGT. Germline trimming cut 5 bases from V and 4 bases from J; bases unmatched to any gene: 6. The CDR3 is 14 residues long. The CDR3 region has the DNA TGTGCCAGCAGTTTCACAGGGGGTCTAGAGACCCAGTACTTC. Its protein product is CASSFTGGLETQYF.

The chain uses TRBV28 and TRBJ2-5; perhaps TRBD1 as D (6 bases). V shed 3 bases and J shed 2 bases, with 13 bases lying between them. This CDR3 is built from 15 residues. Germline V gives CDR1 MDHEN, CDR2 SYDVKM. CDR3 sequence (DNA): TGTGCCAGCAGTTTTGGGACACAGCTTCAAGAGACCCAGTACTTC. Translation gives CASSFGTQLQETQYF.

This clone has a handful of counts. The chain employs TRBV5-1 and TRBJ1-4; unclear D gene. Per the germline V gene, CDR1 is SGHRS and CDR2 is YFSETQ. This CDR3 region has 15 residues. V dropped 0 bases and J dropped 5 bases, with 11 bases sitting between them. As DNA, the CDR3 is TGCGCCAGCAGCTTGGTTACAGCTACCAATGAAAAACTGTTTTTT. This codes for CASSLVTATNEKLFF.

This chain uses TRBV27 with TRBJ1-3; D is unresolved. The CDR3 sequence is 13 residues long. Germline V lookup: CDR1 MNHEY, CDR2 SMNVEV (reference sequence). V lost 6 bases to trimming and J lost 1 base, with 7 bases between them. The CDR3 DNA follows: TGTGCCAGCAGGTCAGATTCTGGAAACACCATATATTTT. Its protein is CASRSDSGNTIYF.

V gene TRBV19 combines with J gene TRBJ2-7; 8 bases line up with TRBD1. The trim removed 2 bases at V and 10 bases at J, leaving 10 bases unmatched. Germline V gene data show CDR1 as LNHDA and CDR2 as SQIVND (reference sequence). The CDR3 is 14 amino acids. The CDR3 sequence: CASSITTTGVKQYF. CDR3 in DNA: TGTGCCAGTAGTATAACCACGACAGGGGTTAAACAGTACTTC.

The rearrangement joins TRBV6-1 to TRBJ1-5; no firm D call. Trimming took off 4 bases at V and 3 bases at J, with 13 bases between the two ends. This CDR3 contains 15 residues. CDR1 and CDR2 (germline): MNHNS, SASEGT. The CDR3 DNA is TGTGCCAGCAGTGGGGCGCAGGTGCTCAATCAGCCCCAGCATTTT. This gives the protein CASSGAQVLNQPQHF.

This chain joins TRBV6-2 or TRBV6-3 and TRBJ1-1; D remains unclear. V was pared by 6 bases and J by 1 base, with 12 bases between. Germline V gene data show CDR1 as MNHEY and CDR2 as SVGEGT. The CDR3 has 14 amino acids. The CDR3 nucleotides are TGTGCCAGCAGCCTTCGGGCGGGGAACACTGAAGCTTTCTTT. Its protein product is CASSLRAGNTEAFF.

The rearrangement joins TRBV27 to TRBJ1-5, with D possibly being TRBD1 (6 bases). Germline values: CDR1 MNHEY, CDR2 SMNVEV (reference sequence). The length of the CDR3 is 14 residues. With 5 bases removed from V and 0 bases from J, the gap between germline ends came to 8 bases. DNA for the CDR3: TGTGCCAGCAGTGGGGGCGGTAGCAATCAGCCCCAGCATTTT. Translated: CASSGGGSNQPQHF.

This chain uses TRBV5-1 with TRBJ2-2; tentative D call: TRBD1 (6 bases). Trimming stripped 4 bases from V and 2 bases from J, with 15 bases between. The CDR3 loop spans 16 amino acids. From germline, CDR1 is SGHRS and CDR2 YFSETQ. Written as DNA, the CDR3 is TGCGCCAGCAGCCCCATTTGGACAGCCAACACCGGGGAGCTGTTTTTT. Its translation: CASSPIWTANTGELFF.

The J gene is TRBJ2-2, the V gene TRBV9, with D possibly TRBD1 on 5 matching bases. The CDR3 runs 17 residues. Deletions cut 0 bases from V and 1 base from J, with 13 bases between. Germline V gene lookup returns CDR1 SGDLS and CDR2 YYNGEE. In nucleotides, the CDR3 is TGTGCCAGCAGCGTAGCCTCCCGACAGATGAACACCGGGGAGCTGTTTTTT. Its translation is CASSVASRQMNTGELFF.

The CDR3 DNA follows: TGCAGCGTTGGACTAGCCGACTACAATGAGCAGTTCTTC. Translating it yields CSVGLADYNEQFF. This chain links TRBV29-1 with TRBJ2-1, with 7 bases that match TRBD2. The CDR3 spans 13 residues. The V gene end was trimmed by 4 bases and the J gene end by 3 bases; junction bases not matched to a gene: 3. Germline V gene lookup returns CDR1 SQVTM and CDR2 ANQGSEA.

The rearrangement joins TRBV4-3 to TRBJ1-5; 9 bases match TRBD1. Trimming cost V 3 bases and J 4 bases; bases outside gene matches: 4. Germline V lookup: CDR1 LGHNA, CDR2 YSLEER. This CDR3 has 15 residues. Here the CDR3 DNA reads TGCGCCAGCAGCCAGACCGGGACAGGGAATCAGCCCCAGCATTTT. Translated: CASSQTGTGNQPQHF.

CDR3 protein: CASSQLDILNQPQHF. CDR3 nucleotide sequence: TGTGCCAGCAGTCAACTGGACATCCTCAATCAGCCCCAGCATTTT. The chain carries TRBV6-2 or TRBV6-3 and TRBJ1-5; TRBD1 might be the D (5 bases). Germline-derived CDR1 and CDR2 are MNHEY and SVGEGT. Trimming removed 5 bases at V and 3 bases at J, with 14 bases between. The CDR3 length is 15 residues.

The rearrangement joins TRBV28 to TRBJ1-4; 11 positions match TRBD1. CDR3 length: 15 residues. The germline V gene has CDR1 MDHEN and CDR2 SYDVKM. V gave up 6 bases and J gave up 7 bases; unmatched junction bases: 7. In DNA form, the CDR3 reads TGTGCCAGCAGCCATCCGGGACAGGGGGGTGAAAAACTGTTTTTT. It specifies CASSHPGQGGEKLFF.

CDR3 DNA: TGCGCCAGCAGCTTGGAAAAATTAGCGGGGGCCCCCCTTCAGTTCTTC. Translating gives CASSLEKLAGAPLQFF. The chain links TRBV5-1 to TRBJ2-1; 9 positions match TRBD2. Germline CDR1 SGHRS, CDR2 YFSETQ. This CDR3 spans 16 amino acids. Germline trimming cut 0 bases from V and 13 bases from J; bases unmatched to any gene: 14.

The V gene is TRBV6-4, the J gene TRBJ1-5; TRBD1 agrees at 8 bases. CDR1 and CDR2 (germline): MRHNA, SNTAGT. This CDR3 comprises 14 residues. The V and J ends lost 3 bases and 7 bases, in that order; junction bases with no gene match: 5. CDR3 bases: TGTGCCAGCAGTGAACAGACAGGGGAACAGCCCCAGCATTTT. It yields the protein CASSEQTGEQPQHF.